The 19 T cell receptor beta chains below come from one sample, sequenced in a study of cytomegalovirus exposure and HLA in healthy donors. 60 Vbeta and 13 Jbeta primers were used in PCR. Profiled with immunoSEQ multiplex PCR; TCRdb holds only in-frame clones, not every one. The profile covers more than 90,000 clones, with roughly four fifths appearing a single time and more than 7% taken by the ten largest. The sequenced sample was PBMCs. All receptors come from a human donor in good health.

CDR3 DNA sequence: TGTGCCAGCAGGCGGGACGGATCTAACTATGGCTACACCTTC. This codes for CASRRDGSNYGYTF. The V and J genes are TRBV2 and TRBJ1-2, with a tentative D call TRBD1 (5 bases). Trimming took 6 bases from V and 0 from J, leaving 11 bases between them. Looked up from germline, CDR1 is SNHLY and CDR2 is FYNNEI. This CDR3 spans 14 amino acids.

The sample holds one count of this clone. The chain uses TRBV10-2 and TRBJ1-4; D is possibly TRBD1 (5 bases). Germline-derived CDR1 and CDR2 are WSHSY and SAAADI. This CDR3 has 14 amino acids. V was clipped by 8 bases and J by 4 bases, with 14 bases between them. Here the CDR3 reads CASSPGRINEKLFF. CDR3 bases: TGCGCCAGCTCCCCAGGGCGGATTAATGAAAAACTGTTTTTT.

The V call is TRBV7-7, the J call TRBJ2-5, with D tentatively TRBD2 (6 bases). This CDR3 region has 13 residues. Germline CDR1 reads SSHAT; CDR2 reads FNYEAQ (reference sequence). The ends were cut back, 5 bases at V and 2 bases at J, with 9 bases in the middle. The CDR3 region is CASSRDSQETQYF. CDR3 in DNA: TGTGCCAGCAGCAGGGACTCGCAAGAGACCCAGTACTTC.

The rearrangement joins TRBV18 to TRBJ2-5, with 7 bases matching TRBD1. This CDR3 spans 13 amino acids. V lost 4 bases, J lost 5 bases, and 4 bases stayed unmatched. The germline gives CDR1 KGHSH, CDR2 LQKENI. For the CDR3, the DNA is TGTGCCAGCTCACTACAGGGGAAGGAGACCCAGTACTTC. Translation: CASSLQGKETQYF.

J is TRBJ1-2 and V is TRBV7-2; TRBD1 is a possible D gene (5 bases). The CDR3 is 13 amino acids. V was pared by 1 base and J by 7 bases, with 10 bases between. Germline lookup yields CDR1 SGHTA and CDR2 FQGNSA. This CDR3 reads CASSLGLGGGYTF. CDR3 nucleotides: TGTGCCAGCAGCTTAGGGCTCGGGGGTGGCTACACCTTC.

This chain joins TRBV2 and TRBJ2-1; 8 nucleotides match TRBD2. V dropped 4 bases and J dropped 4; count of bases not matched to a gene: 6. Germline V CDR1 and CDR2: SNHLY, FYNNEI. The length of the CDR3 is 15 residues. In DNA form, the CDR3 reads TGTGCCAGCAGTGGAACTAGCGGAAAGTACAATGAGCAGTTCTTC. Its protein product is CASSGTSGKYNEQFF.

V and J are TRBV4-1 and TRBJ2-1, with D possibly TRBD2 on 7 matching bases. Germline V gene sequence: CDR1 MGHRA, CDR2 YSYEKL. The V end lost 1 base, the J end lost 4 bases, and 11 bases lay between the germline ends. The CDR3 contains 15 residues. In nucleotides, the CDR3 is TGCGCCAGCAGCCAAGCGGGGGGCTGGTACAATGAGCAGTTCTTC. It specifies CASSQAGGWYNEQFF.

The chain carries TRBV9 and TRBJ2-7, with 9 bases fitting TRBD2. Germline V lookup: CDR1 SGDLS, CDR2 YYNGEE. The CDR3 loop spans 15 amino acids. J lost 6 bases, V lost 0 bases, and 7 bases had no gene match. CDR3 sequence reads: CASSVGGGAGGEQYF. The CDR3 DNA sequence: TGTGCCAGCAGCGTAGGCGGGGGAGCGGGAGGCGAGCAGTACTTC.

This chain joins TRBV5-5 and TRBJ2-6, with D perhaps TRBD2 (6 bases). The CDR3 has 19 residues. The germline CDR1 and CDR2 sequences are SGHKS and YYEKEE (reference sequence). Trimming cost V 2 bases and J 0 bases, with 18 bases left between them. The CDR3 reads CASSLNSPGLVSGANVLTF. DNA for the CDR3: TGTGCCAGCAGCTTAAATTCTCCGGGACTCGTCTCTGGGGCCAACGTCCTGACTTTC.

The chain uses TRBV29-1 and TRBJ1-3; a possible D gene is TRBD1 (5 bases). Trimming removed 6 bases at V and 4 bases at J, with 10 bases between. Germline-derived CDR1 and CDR2 are SQVTM and ANQGSEA. The CDR3 has 12 residues. The CDR3: CSVGGSGNTIYF. The CDR3 region has the DNA TGCAGCGTGGGGGGGTCGGGAAACACCATATATTTT.

The rearrangement uses TRBV7-9 and TRBJ1-2; unclear D gene. Germline V gene lookup returns CDR1 SEHNR and CDR2 FQNEAQ (reference sequence). This CDR3 is 16 amino acids long. V gave up 2 bases and J gave up 3 bases, with 16 bases separating them. CDR3 region: CASSLSTGVGDYGYTF. The CDR3 nucleotides read TGTGCCAGCAGCTTAAGCACTGGGGTCGGGGACTATGGCTACACCTTC. The complete variable domain, with remaining parts taken from reference TRBV7-9 and TRBJ1-2, reads DTGVSQNPRHKITKRGQNVTFRCDPISEHNRLYWYRQTLGQGPEFLTYFQNEAQLEKSRLLSDRFSAERPKGSFSTLEIQRTEQGDSAMYLCASSLSTGVGDYGYTFGSGTRLTVV.

This chain's CDR3 is CSVDQLAGTQETQYF. The CDR3 DNA reads TGCAGCGTTGATCAACTAGCGGGAACCCAAGAGACCCAGTACTTC. V is TRBV29-1 and J is TRBJ2-5; 10 bases line up with TRBD2. Germline V lookup: CDR1 SQVTM, CDR2 ANQGSEA. V shed 3 bases and J 1 base; nucleotides not matched to a gene: 5. The CDR3 contains 15 residues. The whole variable domain, filled in from reference TRBV29-1 and TRBJ2-5, reads SAVISQKPSRDICQRGTSLTIQCQVDSQVTMMFWYRQQPGQSLTLIATANQGSEATYESGFVIDKFPISRPNLTFSTLTVSNMSPEDSSIYLCSVDQLAGTQETQYFGPGTRLLVL.

The rearrangement uses TRBV2 and TRBJ1-1; no definite D call. V lost 10 bases to trimming and J lost 7 bases, with 13 bases between them. Germline V lookup: CDR1 SNHLY, CDR2 FYNNEI. This CDR3 has 11 residues. The CDR3 bases are TGTGCCACTAGGAGTTCACGTGAAGCTTTCTTT. It translates to CATRSSREAFF. Using reference TRBV2 and TRBJ1-1 for the parts outside the CDR3, the full variable domain is EPEVTQTPSHQVTQMGQEVILRCVPISNHLYFYWYRQILGQKVEFLVSFYNNEISEKSEIFDDQFSVERPDGSNFTLKIRSTKLEDSAMYFCATRSSREAFFGQGTRLTVV.

The V call is TRBV10-3, the J call TRBJ1-2, with a tentative D call TRBD1 (5 bases). This CDR3 is built from 13 residues. The V gene lost 9 bases and the J gene lost 5 bases, with 16 bases spanning the gap. Per germline, CDR1 ENHRY and CDR2 SYGVKD. This CDR3 is CAIQGKLGYGYTF. CDR3 DNA sequence: TGTGCCATTCAGGGCAAGCTGGGGTATGGCTACACCTTC.

The chain combines TRBV7-2 with TRBJ1-1; D is possibly TRBD1 (5 bases). Between the trimmed V and J ends, which lost 5 bases and 3 bases, there was a span of 7 bases. The CDR3 extends over 12 amino acids. The germline CDR1 and CDR2 sequences are SGHTA and FQGNSA. The CDR3 here is CASSRQYTEAFF. The CDR3 nucleotides are TGTGCCAGCAGCCGACAGTACACTGAAGCTTTCTTT.

The chain employs TRBV5-6 and TRBJ1-2, with 8 bases identical to TRBD1. This CDR3 has 16 amino acids. Losses at the gene ends were 4 bases for V and 3 bases for J; bases not matched to a gene: 11. Germline-derived CDR1 and CDR2 are SGHDT and YYEEEE. This CDR3 reads CASSPGQEAYDYGYTF. CDR3 DNA sequence: TGTGCCAGCAGCCCGGGACAGGAGGCATATGACTATGGCTACACCTTC. The full variable domain, rest sourced from reference TRBV5-6 and TRBJ1-2, is DAGVTQSPTHLIKTRGQQVTLRCSPKSGHDTVSWYQQALGQGPQFIFQYYEEEERQRGNFPDRFSGHQFPNYSSELNVNALLLGDSALYLCASSPGQEAYDYGYTFGSGTRLTVV.

The V call is TRBV7-8, the J call TRBJ2-1; 13 nucleotides line up with TRBD2. CDR3 length: 19 amino acids. Germline V gives CDR1 SGHVS, CDR2 FQNEAQ. Losses at the gene ends were 4 bases for V and 4 bases for J; bases not matched to a gene: 13. The CDR3 DNA reads as TGTGCCAGCAGCTCTAAGACTAGCGGGGGGCCAAAGTTTTACAATGAGCAGTTCTTC. Its protein is CASSSKTSGGPKFYNEQFF.

The gene calls are TRBV6-5 and TRBJ1-1; D is ambiguous. The CDR3 contains 15 residues. Germline V lookup: CDR1 MNHEY, CDR2 SVGAGI. Trimming stripped 1 base from V and 5 bases from J, with 14 bases between. The CDR3 DNA follows: TGTGCCAGCAGTTACTACCTCCGGGGTGAAACTGAAGCTTTCTTT. Its protein is CASSYYLRGETEAFF.

The V call is TRBV15, the J call TRBJ2-7; 8 bases agree with TRBD1. The CDR3 spans 15 residues. V shed 4 bases and J 3 bases; nucleotides not matched to a gene: 8. CDR1 and CDR2 from the germline V gene are LNHNV and YYDKDF (reference sequence). DNA for the CDR3: TGTGCCACCAGCAAGAGGACAGGGTCTCTCTACGAGCAGTACTTC. Amino acids: CATSKRTGSLYEQYF.